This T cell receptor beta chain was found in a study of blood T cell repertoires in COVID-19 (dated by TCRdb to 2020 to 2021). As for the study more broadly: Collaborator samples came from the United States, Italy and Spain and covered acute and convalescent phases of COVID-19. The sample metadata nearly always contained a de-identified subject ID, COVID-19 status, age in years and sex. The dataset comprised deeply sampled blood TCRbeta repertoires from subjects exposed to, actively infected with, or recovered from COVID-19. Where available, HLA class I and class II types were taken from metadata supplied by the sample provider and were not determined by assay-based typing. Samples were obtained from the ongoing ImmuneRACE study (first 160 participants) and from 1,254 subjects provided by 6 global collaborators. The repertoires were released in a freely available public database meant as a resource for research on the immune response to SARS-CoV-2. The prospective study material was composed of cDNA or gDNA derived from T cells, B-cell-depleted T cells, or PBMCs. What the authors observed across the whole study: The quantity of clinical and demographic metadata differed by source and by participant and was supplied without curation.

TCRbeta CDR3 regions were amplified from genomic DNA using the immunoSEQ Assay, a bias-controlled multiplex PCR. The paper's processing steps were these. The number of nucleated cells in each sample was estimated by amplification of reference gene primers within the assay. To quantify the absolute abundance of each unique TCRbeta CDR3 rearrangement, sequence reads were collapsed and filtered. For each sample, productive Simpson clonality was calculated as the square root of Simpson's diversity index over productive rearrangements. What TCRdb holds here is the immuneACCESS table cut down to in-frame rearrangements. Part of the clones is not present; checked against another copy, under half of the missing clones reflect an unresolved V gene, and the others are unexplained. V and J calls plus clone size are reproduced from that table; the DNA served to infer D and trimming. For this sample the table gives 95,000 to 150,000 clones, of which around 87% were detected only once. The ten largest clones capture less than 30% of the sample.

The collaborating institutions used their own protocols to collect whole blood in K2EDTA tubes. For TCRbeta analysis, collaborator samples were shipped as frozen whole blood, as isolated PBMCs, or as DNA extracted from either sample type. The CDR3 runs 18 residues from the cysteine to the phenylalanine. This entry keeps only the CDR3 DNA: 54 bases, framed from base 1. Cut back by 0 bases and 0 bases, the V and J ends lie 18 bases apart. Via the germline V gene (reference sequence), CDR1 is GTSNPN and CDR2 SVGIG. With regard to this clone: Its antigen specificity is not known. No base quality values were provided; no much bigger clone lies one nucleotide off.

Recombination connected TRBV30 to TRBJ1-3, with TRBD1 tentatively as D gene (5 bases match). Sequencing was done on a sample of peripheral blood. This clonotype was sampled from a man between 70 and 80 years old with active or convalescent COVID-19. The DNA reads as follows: TGTGCCTGGAGTGTACTTCAGGGCGGACCCAGCTCTGGAAACACCATATATTTT. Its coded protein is CAWSVLQGGPSSGNTIYF.